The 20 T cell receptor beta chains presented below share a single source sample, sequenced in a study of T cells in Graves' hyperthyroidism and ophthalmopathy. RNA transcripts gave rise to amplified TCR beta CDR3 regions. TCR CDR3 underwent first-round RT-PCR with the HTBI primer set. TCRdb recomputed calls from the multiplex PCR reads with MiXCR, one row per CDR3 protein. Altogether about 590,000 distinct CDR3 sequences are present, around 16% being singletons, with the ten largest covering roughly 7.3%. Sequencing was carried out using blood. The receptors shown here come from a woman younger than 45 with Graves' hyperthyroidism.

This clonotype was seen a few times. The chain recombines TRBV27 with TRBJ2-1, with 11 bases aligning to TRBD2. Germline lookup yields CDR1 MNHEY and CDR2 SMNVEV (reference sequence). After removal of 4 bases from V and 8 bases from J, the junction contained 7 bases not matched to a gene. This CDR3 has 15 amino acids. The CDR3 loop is CASSSRLAGGHEQFF. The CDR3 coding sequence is TGTGCCAGCAGTTCCAGGCTAGCGGGAGGACATGAGCAGTTCTTC.

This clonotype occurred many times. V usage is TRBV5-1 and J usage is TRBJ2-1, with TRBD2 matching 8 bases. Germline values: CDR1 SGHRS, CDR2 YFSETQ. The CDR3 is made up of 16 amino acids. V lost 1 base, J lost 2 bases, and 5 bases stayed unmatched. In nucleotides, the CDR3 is TGCGCCAGCAGCTTGAGACAACTAGCGGCCTACAATGAGCAGTTCTTC. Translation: CASSLRQLAAYNEQFF.

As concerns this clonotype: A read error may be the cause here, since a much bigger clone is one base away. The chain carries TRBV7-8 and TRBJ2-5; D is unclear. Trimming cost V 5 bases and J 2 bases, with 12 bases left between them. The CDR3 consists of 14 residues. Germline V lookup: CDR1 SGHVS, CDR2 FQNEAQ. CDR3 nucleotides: TGTGCCAGCAGCCTCCGACATAGACAAGAGACCCAGTACTTC. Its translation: CASSLRHRQETQYF.

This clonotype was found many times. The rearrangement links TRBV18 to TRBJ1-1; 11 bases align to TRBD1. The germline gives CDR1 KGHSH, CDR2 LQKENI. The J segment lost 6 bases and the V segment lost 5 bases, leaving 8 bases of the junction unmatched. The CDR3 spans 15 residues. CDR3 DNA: TGTGCCAGCTCAGAAAGGACAGGGGGCCTATCTGAAGCTTTCTTT. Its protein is CASSERTGGLSEAFF. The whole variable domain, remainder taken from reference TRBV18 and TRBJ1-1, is NAGVMQNPRHLVRRRGQEARLRCSPMKGHSHVYWYRQLPEEGLKFMVYLQKENIIDESGMPKERFSAEFPKEGPSILRIQQVVRGDSAAYFCASSERTGGLSEAFFGQGTRLTVV.

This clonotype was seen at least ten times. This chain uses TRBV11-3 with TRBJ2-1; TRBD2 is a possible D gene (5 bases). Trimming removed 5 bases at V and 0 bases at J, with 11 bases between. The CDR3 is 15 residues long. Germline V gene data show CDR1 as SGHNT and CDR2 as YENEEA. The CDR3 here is CASSPFRGSYNEQFF. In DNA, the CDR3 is TGTGCCAGCAGCCCCTTCCGGGGCTCCTACAATGAGCAGTTCTTC.

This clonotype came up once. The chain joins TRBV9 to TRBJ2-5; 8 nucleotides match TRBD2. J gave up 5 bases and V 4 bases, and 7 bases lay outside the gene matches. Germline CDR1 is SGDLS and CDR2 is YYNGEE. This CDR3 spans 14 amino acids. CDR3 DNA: TGTGCCAGCAGCCCAAGCGGGAGCGATGAGACCCAGTACTTC. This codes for CASSPSGSDETQYF.

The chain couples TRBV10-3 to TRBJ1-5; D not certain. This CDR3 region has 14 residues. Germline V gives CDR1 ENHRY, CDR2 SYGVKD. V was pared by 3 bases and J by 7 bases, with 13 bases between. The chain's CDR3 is CAISDSRSDQPQHF. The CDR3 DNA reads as TGTGCCATCAGTGACTCCCGGTCGGACCAGCCCCAGCATTTT.

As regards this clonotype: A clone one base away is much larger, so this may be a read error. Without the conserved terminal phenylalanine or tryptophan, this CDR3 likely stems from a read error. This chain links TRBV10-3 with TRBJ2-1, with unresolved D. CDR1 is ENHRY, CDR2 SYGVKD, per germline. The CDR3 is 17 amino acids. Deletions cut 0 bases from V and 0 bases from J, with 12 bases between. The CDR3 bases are TGTGCCATCAGTGAGTCGAGTAGGGTTGACTCCTACAATGAGCAGTTCTCC. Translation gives CAISESSRVDSYNEQFS.

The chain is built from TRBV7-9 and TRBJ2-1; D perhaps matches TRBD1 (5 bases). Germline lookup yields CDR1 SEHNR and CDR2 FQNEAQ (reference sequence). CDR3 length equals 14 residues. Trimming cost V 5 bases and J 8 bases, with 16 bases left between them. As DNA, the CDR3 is TGTGCCAGCAGCCCACCCCCCAGGGTGGATGAGCAGTTCTTC. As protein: CASSPPPRVDEQFF.

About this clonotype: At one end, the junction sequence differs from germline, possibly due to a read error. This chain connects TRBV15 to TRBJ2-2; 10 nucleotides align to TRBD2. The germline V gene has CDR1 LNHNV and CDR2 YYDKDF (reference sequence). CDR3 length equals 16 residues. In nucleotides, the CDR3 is TGTGCCACCGGCAGAAAGCGGGAGGGTTACACCGGGGAGCTGTTTTTT. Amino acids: CATGRKREGYTGELFF.

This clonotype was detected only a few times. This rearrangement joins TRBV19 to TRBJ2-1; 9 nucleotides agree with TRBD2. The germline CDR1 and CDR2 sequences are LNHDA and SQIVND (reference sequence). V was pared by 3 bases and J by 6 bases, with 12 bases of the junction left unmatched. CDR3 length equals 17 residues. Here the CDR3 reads CASSIGLLAGLPNEQFF. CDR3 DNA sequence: TGTGCCAGTAGTATCGGACTACTAGCGGGCCTACCCAATGAGCAGTTCTTC.

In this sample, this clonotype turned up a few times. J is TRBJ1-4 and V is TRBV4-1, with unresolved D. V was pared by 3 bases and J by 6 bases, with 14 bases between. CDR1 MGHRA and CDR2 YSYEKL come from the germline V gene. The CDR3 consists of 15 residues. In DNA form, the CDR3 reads TGCGCCAGCAGCCACCGGACTTGGAGGGATGAAAAACTGTTTTTT. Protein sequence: CASSHRTWRDEKLFF.

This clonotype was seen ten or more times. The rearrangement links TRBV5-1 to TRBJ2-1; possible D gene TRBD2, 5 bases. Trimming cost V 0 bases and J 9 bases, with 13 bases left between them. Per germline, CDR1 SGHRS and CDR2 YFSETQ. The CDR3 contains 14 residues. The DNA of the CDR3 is TGCGCCAGCAGCTTGGTCGGGGAGACAAGTGAGCAGTTCTTC. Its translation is CASSLVGETSEQFF.

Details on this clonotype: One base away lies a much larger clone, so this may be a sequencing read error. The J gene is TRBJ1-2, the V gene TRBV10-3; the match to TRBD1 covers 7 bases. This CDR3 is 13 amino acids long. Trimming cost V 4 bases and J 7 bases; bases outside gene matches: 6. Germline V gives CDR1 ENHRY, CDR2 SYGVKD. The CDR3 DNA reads TGTGCCATCAGTGGGTCGCAGGGGGTTGGCTACACCTTC. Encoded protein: CAISGSQGVGYTF.

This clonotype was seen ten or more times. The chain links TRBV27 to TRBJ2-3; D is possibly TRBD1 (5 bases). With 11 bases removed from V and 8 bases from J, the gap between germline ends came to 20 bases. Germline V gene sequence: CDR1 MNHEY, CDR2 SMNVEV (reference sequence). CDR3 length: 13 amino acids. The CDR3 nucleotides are TGTGCCGCCAGCAGTAATAGGCAGGGTACGCAGTATTTT. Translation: CAASSNRQGTQYF.

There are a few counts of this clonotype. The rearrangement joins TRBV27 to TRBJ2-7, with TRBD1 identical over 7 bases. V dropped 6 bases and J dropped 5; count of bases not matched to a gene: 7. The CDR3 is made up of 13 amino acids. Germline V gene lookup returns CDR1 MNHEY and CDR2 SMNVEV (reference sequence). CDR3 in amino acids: CASRNPGQDEQYF. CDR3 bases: TGTGCCAGCAGGAACCCTGGACAGGACGAGCAGTACTTC.

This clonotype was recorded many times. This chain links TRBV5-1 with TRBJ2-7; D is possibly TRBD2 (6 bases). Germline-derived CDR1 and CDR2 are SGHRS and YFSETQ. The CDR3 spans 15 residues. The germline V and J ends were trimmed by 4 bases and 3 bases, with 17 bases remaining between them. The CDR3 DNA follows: TGCGCCAGCAGCCCCAAGGATTGGGGACTCTACGAGCAGTACTTC. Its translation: CASSPKDWGLYEQYF.

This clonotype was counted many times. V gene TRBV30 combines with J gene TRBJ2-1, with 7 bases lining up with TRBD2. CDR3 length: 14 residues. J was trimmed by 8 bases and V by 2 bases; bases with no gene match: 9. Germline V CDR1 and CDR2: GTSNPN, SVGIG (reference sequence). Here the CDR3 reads CAWSLGGSGDEQFF. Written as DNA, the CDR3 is TGTGCCTGGAGTCTTGGCGGGAGTGGAGATGAGCAGTTCTTC.

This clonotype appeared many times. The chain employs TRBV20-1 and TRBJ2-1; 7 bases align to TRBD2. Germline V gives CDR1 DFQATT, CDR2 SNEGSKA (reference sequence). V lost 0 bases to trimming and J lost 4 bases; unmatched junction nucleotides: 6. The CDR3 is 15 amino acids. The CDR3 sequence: CSARDLAELYNEQFF. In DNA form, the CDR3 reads TGCAGTGCTAGAGATCTAGCGGAGTTATACAATGAGCAGTTCTTC.

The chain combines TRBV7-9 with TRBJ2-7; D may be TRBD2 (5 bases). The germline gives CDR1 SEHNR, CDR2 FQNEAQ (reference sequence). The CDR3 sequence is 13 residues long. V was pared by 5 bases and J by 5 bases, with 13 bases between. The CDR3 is CASSPGSGHEQYF. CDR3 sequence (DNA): TGTGCCAGCAGCCCGGGGAGTGGGCACGAGCAGTACTTC.